The rows below give T cell receptor beta chains drawn from one sample of a study of cytotoxic CD8 clonotypes in ibrutinib-treated CLL. The repertoire was sequenced with immunoSEQ multiplex PCR; TCRdb's copy has only in-frame clones and lacks some. The sample shows 24,000 or so clones, more than 65% of them seen only once. The sample was PBMCs, taken after 12 months of ibrutinib treatment. The source of these receptors is a human donor with chronic lymphocytic leukemia. CDR3s leave out the opening cysteine and the closing phenylalanine or tryptophan.

J gene: TRBJ2-3
V gene: TRBV15
CDR3 protein: ATSRDPSGGVLDTQY

J gene: TRBJ2-3
V gene: TRBV30
CDR3 protein: AWSPWGTDTQY

J gene: TRBJ2-7
V gene: TRBV7-8
CDR3 protein: ASSLVPPSGGSYEQY

J gene: TRBJ2-1
V gene: TRBV27
CDR3 protein: ASTLTGGYNEQF

J gene: TRBJ1-1
V gene: TRBV28
CDR3 protein: ASRIGGRRGTEAF

J gene: TRBJ1-6
V gene: TRBV7-2
CDR3 protein: ASSLTGSSYNSPLH

J gene: TRBJ2-5
V gene: TRBV15
CDR3 protein: ATSRVIRETQY

J gene: TRBJ1-5
V gene: TRBV1
CDR3 protein: TSSPRGGGADQPQH

J gene: TRBJ2-7
V gene: TRBV7-9
CDR3 protein: ASSLEGLAPSYEQY

J gene: TRBJ1-1
V gene: TRBV7-2
CDR3 protein: ASSSEMSNTEAF

J gene: TRBJ2-3
V gene: TRBV20-1
CDR3 protein: SAPERGTQY

J gene: TRBJ2-7
V gene: TRBV5-1
CDR3 protein: ASSTSGGHEQY

J gene: TRBJ2-7
V gene: TRBV6-5
CDR3 protein: ASRQRESYEQY

J gene: TRBJ1-1
V gene: TRBV9
CDR3 protein: ASSVEAQGESEAF

J gene: TRBJ1-2
V gene: TRBV6-5
CDR3 protein: ASSDPGRIRYT

J gene: TRBJ2-7
V gene: TRBV6-1
CDR3 protein: ASSDPITYEQY

J gene: TRBJ1-5
V gene: TRBV2
CDR3 protein: ASSPGAFYNQPQH

J gene: TRBJ2-5
V gene: TRBV5-6
CDR3 protein: ASSPQIVETQY

J gene: TRBJ2-7
V gene: TRBV28
CDR3 protein: ASSRRVGADYEQY

J gene: TRBJ1-1
V gene: TRBV19
CDR3 protein: ASSSNRGTEAF

J gene: TRBJ2-3
V gene: TRBV7-9
CDR3 protein: ASSFSGVTDTQY

J gene: TRBJ2-2
V gene: TRBV28
CDR3 protein: ATDIGANTGELF

J gene: TRBJ2-3
V gene: TRBV5-1
CDR3 protein: ASSLAGGPDTQY

J gene: TRBJ1-1
V gene: TRBV25-1
CDR3 protein: ASSTSPQVRLLNTEAF

J gene: TRBJ2-7
V gene: TRBV27
CDR3 protein: ASSLGSEYEQY

J gene: TRBJ1-2
V gene: TRBV5-5
CDR3 protein: ASSLGRGFNYGYT

J gene: TRBJ2-5
V gene: TRBV20-1
CDR3 protein: SARRGETQY

J gene: TRBJ1-2
V gene: TRBV5-6
CDR3 protein: ASSSGGIGGYGYT

J gene: TRBJ2-5
V gene: TRBV27
CDR3 protein: ASSFGGGAVETQY

J gene: TRBJ1-2
V gene: TRBV19
CDR3 protein: ASSIDSYGYT

J gene: TRBJ1-3
V gene: TRBV5-1
CDR3 protein: ASSGNSGNTIY

J gene: TRBJ1-3
V gene: TRBV7-2
CDR3 protein: ASSIDRGPGNTIY

J gene: TRBJ1-6
V gene: TRBV5-8
CDR3 protein: ASSSLQGVLSPLH

J gene: TRBJ2-5
V gene: TRBV27
CDR3 protein: ASSRDRGETQY

J gene: TRBJ1-2
V gene: TRBV7-2
CDR3 protein: ASSQDRKNYGYT

J gene: TRBJ1-2
V gene: TRBV7-9
CDR3 protein: ASSLVAGGSGYT

J gene: TRBJ2-3
V gene: TRBV19
CDR3 protein: ASSTRITAGGLQDTQY

J gene: TRBJ1-1
V gene: TRBV10-1
CDR3 protein: ASSERLFTEAF

J gene: TRBJ2-7
V gene: TRBV2
CDR3 protein: ASTPGTSYEQY

J gene: TRBJ2-7
V gene: TRBV18
CDR3 protein: ASSPGQGEQY

J gene: TRBJ1-2
V gene: TRBV7-9
CDR3 protein: ASSLAQGAAYGYT

J gene: TRBJ1-1
V gene: TRBV19
CDR3 protein: ASRTDPSNDRAEAF

J gene: TRBJ2-7
V gene: TRBV11-2
CDR3 protein: ASSGGYEQY

J gene: TRBJ1-1
V gene: TRBV27
CDR3 protein: ASRRRGQSLMNTEAF

J gene: TRBJ2-1
V gene: TRBV25-1
CDR3 protein: ASSVQTGANEQF

J gene: TRBJ1-1
V gene: TRBV6-6
CDR3 protein: ASRMQGATEAF

J gene: TRBJ2-1
V gene: TRBV4-2
CDR3 protein: ASSLVGDNEQF

J gene: TRBJ1-1
V gene: TRBV27
CDR3 protein: ATYRGAAAF

J gene: TRBJ1-4
V gene: TRBV7-9
CDR3 protein: ASFSATNEKLF

J gene: TRBJ2-5
V gene: TRBV9
CDR3 protein: ASSVSPGRQETQY

J gene: TRBJ2-6
V gene: TRBV6-5
CDR3 protein: ASTYSGANVLT

J gene: TRBJ1-1
V gene: TRBV5-1
CDR3 protein: ASSSTTFGGTEAF

J gene: TRBJ1-4
V gene: TRBV6-1
CDR3 protein: ASSVEETLATNEKLF

J gene: TRBJ1-2
V gene: TRBV5-1
CDR3 protein: ASSLATNYGYT